The entry that follows covers one TCR beta chain sequence. This clonotype was observed a few times. Its antigen is still unknown. No base quality values were provided; no much bigger clone lies one nucleotide off. The germline ends are 19 bases apart after V is trimmed by 4 bases and J by 0 bases. The CDR3 has 18 amino acids, counting the end cysteine and phenylalanine. Only the CDR3 region is kept as DNA, spanning 54 bases read in frame from base 1. The germline V gene (reference sequence) sets CDR1 to LNHDA and CDR2 to SQIVND. Receptor libraries were prepared by 5' RACE. Sequenced using a NextSeq 500. The TCR library protocol attached unique molecular identifiers to individual cDNA molecules to correct for sequencing error and PCR bias. Both TCR alpha and beta chains were sequenced, and tight co-correlation was observed between alpha and beta sequence abundances in each sample. The original methods were these. V gene, J gene and CDR3 annotation of TCR sequences was performed with Decombinator V4. TCRs were defined as expanded if a significant change between any two time points was detected under a Poisson model with p below 0.0001. TCR abundances were normalised to the total number of TCRs sequenced per sample and expressed as counts per million. TRAV1-2 paired with TRAJ12, TRAJ20 or TRAJ33 defined MAIT TCRs, while TRAV10 paired with TRAJ18 defined iNKT TCRs. VDJdb, accessed 1 November 2021, was searched for CMV, EBV and SARS-CoV-2 annotated TCRs, with TCRs annotated for multiple antigens excluded. The public reads were run again by TCRdb, first through fastp at Q25 and then through MiXCR, and only productive beta chains were kept. Rows are combined by CDR3 protein, so each entry shows the most common genes and DNA. These V and J calls rely on TCRdb rather than the paper's analysis. Across this sample there are 97,000 or so distinct CDR3 sequences, with roughly 13% seen only once. Clones ranked in the top ten supply roughly 6.2% of the sample.

The study was a case-control design nested within a healthcare worker cohort in London, UK, with weekly nasopharyngeal swab PCR tests and blood sampling. Healthcare workers were enrolled in the week of the UK lockdown, from 23 to 31 March 2020, and were followed every week for up to roughly 16 weeks. These data belong to a study of early T cells in non-severe SARS-CoV-2 infection (dated by TCRdb to about 2021). For the wider study: Because TCR sequencing was done on bulk RNA from unsorted whole blood, the alpha and beta chains could not be paired. Broad study findings and their caveats: VDJdb matching was skewed toward anti-spike CD8 responses and likely underestimated virus-specific expansions, missing private and CD4 specificities.

The clonotype originates from an adult who was a healthcare worker with PCR-confirmed SARS-CoV-2 infection or an uninfected control (not recorded which). Sample: whole blood. This receptor chain uses TRBV19 and TRBJ2-1; no D gene is confidently identified. The CDR3 corresponds to CASSTGRANLNSYNEQFF. The DNA is as follows: TGTGCCAGTAGTACCGGAAGGGCGAATCTGAACTCCTACAATGAGCAGTTCTTC.